This passage covers 10 T cell receptor beta chains from one sample sequenced in a study of blood T cell repertoires in COVID-19 (dated by TCRdb to 2019 to 2021). Preparation of the library involved the immunoSEQ multiplex PCR assay. TCRdb stores this immuneACCESS table with in-frame sequences only. Part of the clones is absent; in the studies checked, under half of the shortfall reflects unresolved V genes, and no reason is known for the rest. This sample has about 300,000 clones in its table, and just over 85% of those were observed once. The ten top clones hold about 4% of the sample. The sample taken for sequencing was PBMCs or T cells enriched from blood (not recorded which). The receptors were gathered from a man aged 30 to 45 who had recovered from COVID-19.

The chain joins TRBV7-6 to TRBJ2-7, with D perhaps TRBD1 (6 bases). V was clipped by 5 bases and J by 0 bases, with 20 bases between them. This CDR3 is 17 amino acids long. Per the germline V gene, CDR1 is SGHVS and CDR2 is FNYEAQ. CDR3 in amino acids: CASSLGRDTVFSYEQYF. The CDR3 bases are TGTGCCAGCAGCCTTGGCCGGGACACTGTTTTCTCCTACGAGCAGTACTTC. Complete variable domain (other parts from reference TRBV7-6 and TRBJ2-7): GAGVSQSPRYKVTKRGQDVALRCDPISGHVSLYWYRQALGQGPEFLTYFNYEAQQDKSGLPNDRFSAERPEGSISTLTIQRTEQRDSAMYRCASSLGRDTVFSYEQYFGPGTRLTVT.

J is TRBJ2-7 and V is TRBV11-2; a possible D gene is TRBD1 (7 bases). Germline V gene data show CDR1 as SGHAT and CDR2 as FQNNGV. The V end lost 0 bases, the J end lost 3 bases, and 12 bases lay between the germline ends. This CDR3 is built from 15 residues. The CDR3 DNA sequence: TGTGCCAGCAGCTTAGAGGCAGGGGGAGGCTACGAGCAGTACTTC. Protein sequence: CASSLEAGGGYEQYF.

The gene calls are TRBV20-1 and TRBJ1-5; D possibly corresponds to TRBD1 (6 bases). Germline V gene data show CDR1 as DFQATT and CDR2 as SNEGSKA (reference sequence). Trimming stripped 3 bases from V and 0 bases from J, with 15 bases between. The CDR3 loop spans 16 amino acids. The CDR3 loop reads CSASIGQRLSNQPQHF. The CDR3 region has the DNA TGCAGTGCTAGTATAGGACAGAGACTTAGCAATCAGCCCCAGCATTTT.

The gene calls are TRBV4-1 and TRBJ1-3; D gene uncertain. The CDR3 is made up of 16 amino acids. V was cut by 7 bases and J by 4 bases, with 20 bases left in between. Germline lookup yields CDR1 MGHRA and CDR2 YSYEKL. CDR3: CASNRVAGIAGNTIYF. Written as DNA, the CDR3 is TGCGCCAGCAACCGGGTGGCGGGGATAGCGGGAAACACCATATATTTT.

The V call is TRBV2, the J call TRBJ1-2; D is perhaps TRBD1 (5 bases). Trimming left V 4 bases short and J 3 bases short, with 12 bases between. The CDR3 sequence is 14 residues long. Germline lookup yields CDR1 SNHLY and CDR2 FYNNEI. The CDR3 coding sequence is TGTGCCAGCAGTGCCCAGGGAACACACTATGGCTACACCTTC. Encoded protein: CASSAQGTHYGYTF.

The J gene is TRBJ1-1, the V gene TRBV29-1; no firm D call. V lost 7 bases and J lost 2, with 14 bases in between. CDR3 length equals 13 residues. Germline CDR1 SQVTM, CDR2 ANQGSEA. The CDR3 DNA reads TGCAGCGGTACGACAAGCATTAACACTGAAGCTTTCTTT. This gives the protein CSGTTSINTEAFF.

The rearrangement joins TRBV27 to TRBJ2-4; D is ambiguous. In germline, CDR1 is MNHEY, CDR2 SMNVEV (reference sequence). CDR3 length: 11 amino acids. V dropped 4 bases and J dropped 7 bases, with 5 bases sitting between them. The CDR3 DNA follows: TGTGCCAGCAGTTCGTCGAACATTCAGTACTTC. It specifies CASSSSNIQYF.

The CDR3 sequence: CASSPEAGRAGGEKLFF. CDR3 nucleotides: TGCGCCAGCAGCCCTGAAGCCGGTAGGGCGGGAGGTGAAAAACTGTTTTTT. V gene TRBV4-1 combines with J gene TRBJ1-4; no firm D call. Per the germline V gene, CDR1 is MGHRA and CDR2 is YSYEKL. V was cut by 4 bases and J by 7 bases, with 22 bases left in between. The CDR3 is 17 amino acids.

The chain joins TRBV5-1 to TRBJ1-5; tentatively, D is TRBD1 (6 bases). Trimming stripped 4 bases from V and 0 bases from J, with 14 bases between. The CDR3 has 16 residues. From germline, CDR1 is SGHRS and CDR2 YFSETQ. CDR3 sequence (DNA): TGCGCCAGCAGCCACGGGGGGCCCTATAGCAATCAGCCCCAGCATTTT. Translation gives CASSHGGPYSNQPQHF.

This clone was seen a single time. V is TRBV12-3 or TRBV12-4 and J is TRBJ2-1; TRBD2 agrees at 8 bases. The V and J ends lost 6 bases and 4 bases, in that order; junction bases with no gene match: 2. The CDR3 spans 13 residues. The CDR3 DNA reads as TGTGCCAGCAGACTAGCGGCTTACAATGAGCAGTTCTTC. It translates to CASRLAAYNEQFF.